One sample yielded the 17 T cell receptor beta chains listed below, sequenced in a study of read filtering for tumor transcriptome and immune sequencing. Molecular barcoded adaptors covering alpha/delta and beta/gamma chains were used on about 0.4 ug RNA. MiXCR, applied by TCRdb to the reads, yields one record per CDR3 protein. The sample has some 22,000 distinct CDR3 sequences, roughly an eighth seen once; the top ten hold around 66%. The sample consisted of a population of CD138-negative cells sorted from bone marrow. These receptor sequences come from a donor at least 40 years old with multiple myeloma.

V is TRBV6-6 and J is TRBJ2-5; possible D gene TRBD2, 7 bases. Germline values: CDR1 MNHNY, CDR2 SVGAGI (reference sequence). V was clipped by 10 bases and J by 5 bases, with 14 bases between them. The CDR3 covers 12 residues. CDR3 loop: CATGGGGETQYF. The CDR3 nucleotides read TGTGCCACTGGAGGGGGAGGGGAGACCCAGTACTTC.

A remark on this clonotype: This may arise from a read error, as a much more abundant clone is one base away. The chain is built from TRBV7-6 and TRBJ2-1, with D possibly TRBD2 on 6 matching bases. Per the germline V gene, CDR1 is SGHVS and CDR2 is FNYEAQ. The CDR3 sequence is 15 residues long. The CDR3 sequence is CTSSSGTGSYNEQFF. CDR3 DNA: TGTACCAGCAGCTCCGGGACTGGCTCCTACAATGAGCAGTTCTTC.

Details on this clonotype: A single base separates this from a much larger clone, so it may be a read error. The chain recombines TRBV18 with TRBJ2-3; D might be TRBD1 or TRBD2, each matching 5 bases. From germline, CDR1 is KGHSH and CDR2 LQKENI. This CDR3 is 15 amino acids long. With 4 bases removed from V and 5 bases from J, the gap between germline ends came to 16 bases. CDR3 DNA: TGTGCCAGCTCACTGATCCAGGGCGAGGGAGATACGCAGTATTTT. The encoded protein is CASSLIQGEGDTQYF.

This clonotype occurred many times. The rearrangement links TRBV6-5 to TRBJ2-1; D ambiguous. In germline, CDR1 is MNHEY, CDR2 SVGAGI. The CDR3 contains 16 residues. Deletions cut 2 bases from V and 0 bases from J, with 11 bases between. DNA for the CDR3: TGTGCCAGCAGTTACACAGAACAAAGCTCCTACAATGAGCAGTTCTTC. Translating it yields CASSYTEQSSYNEQFF.

This clonotype was observed many times. The V call is TRBV20-1, the J call TRBJ2-7, with TRBD2 identical over 11 bases. Germline V gives CDR1 DFQATT, CDR2 SNEGSKA (reference sequence). The CDR3 runs to 16 residues. The trim removed 4 bases at V and 1 base at J, leaving 9 bases unmatched. The CDR3: CSATGTSGRESYEQYF. The CDR3 region has the DNA TGCAGTGCTACCGGGACTAGCGGAAGAGAATCCTACGAGCAGTACTTC.

This clonotype was counted only a few times. V gene TRBV7-9 combines with J gene TRBJ1-3, with D uncertain. The length of the CDR3 is 13 residues. Trimming removed 5 bases at V and 2 bases at J, with 7 bases between. Per the germline V gene, CDR1 is SEHNR and CDR2 is FQNEAQ (reference sequence). CDR3 sequence (DNA): TGTGCCAGCAGCACTGGGGCTGGAAACACCATATATTTT. It encodes CASSTGAGNTIYF.

This clonotype was observed many times. V is TRBV12-3 or TRBV12-4 and J is TRBJ2-2; TRBD2 matches 10 bases. The V segment lost 6 bases and the J segment 6 bases; nucleotides outside the gene matches: 7. The CDR3 runs to 15 residues. Here the CDR3 reads CASRYGTSEAGELFF. The CDR3 DNA reads TGTGCCAGCAGATACGGGACTAGCGAGGCCGGGGAGCTGTTTTTT.

The V and J genes are TRBV19 and TRBJ2-2; 13 nucleotides line up with TRBD2. CDR1 and CDR2 (germline): LNHDA, SQIVND (reference sequence). Trimming at V came to 9 bases and at J to 5 bases, leaving 12 bases not matched to a gene. This CDR3 is 17 amino acids long. CDR3 nucleotides: TGTGCCAGAAGCCCTCGGTTGACTAGCGGGAGGACCGGGGAGCTGTTTTTT. Its protein product is CARSPRLTSGRTGELFF. The full variable domain, completed using reference TRBV19 and TRBJ2-2, is DGGITQSPKYLFRKEGQNVTLSCEQNLNHDAMYWYRQDPGQGLRLIYYSQIVNDFQKGDIAEGYSVSREKKESFPLTVTSAQKNPTAFYLCARSPRLTSGRTGELFFGEGSRLTVL.

This clonotype was seen repeatedly, ten times or more. This chain connects TRBV28 to TRBJ2-7; 8 bases align to TRBD1. Germline CDR1 reads MDHEN; CDR2 reads SYDVKM. With 6 bases clipped from V and 1 base from J, the junction kept 5 bases outside the gene matches. There are 14 residues in the CDR3. CDR3 sequence: CASRTTGASYEQYF. DNA of the CDR3: TGTGCCAGCAGAACGACAGGGGCTTCCTACGAGCAGTACTTC.

This clonotype rates as large. The chain uses TRBV28 and TRBJ2-5, with TRBD1 matching 12 bases. Germline CDR1 reads MDHEN; CDR2 reads SYDVKM. The CDR3 covers 17 residues. V lost 7 bases and J lost 4; bases outside the gene matches: 13. The CDR3 loop is CASTPGQGAKRGETQYF. For the CDR3, the DNA is TGTGCCAGCACTCCGGGACAGGGGGCGAAGAGGGGAGAGACCCAGTACTTC.

This clonotype occurred many times. The chain has TRBV29-1 and TRBJ1-4; D is possibly TRBD1 (6 bases). Germline V gives CDR1 SQVTM, CDR2 ANQGSEA. CDR3 size: 14 residues. Trimming removed 5 bases from V and 8 bases from J, with 18 bases in between. Written as DNA, the CDR3 is TGCAGCGTTTCAAAAAGGAGGGGGTACGAAAAACTGTTTTTT. Its translation is CSVSKRRGYEKLFF.

This clonotype showed up many times. The chain recombines TRBV15 with TRBJ2-3, with 9 bases aligning to TRBD2. Germline V gives CDR1 LNHNV, CDR2 YYDKDF (reference sequence). The CDR3 runs 16 residues. With 5 bases clipped from V and 4 bases from J, the junction kept 10 bases outside the gene matches. The CDR3 DNA is TGTGCCACCAGCCGAAGGAGCGGGAGGTCGGCAGATACGCAGTATTTT. Residues: CATSRRSGRSADTQYF. Supplemented by reference TRBV15 and TRBJ2-3, the full variable domain reads DAMVIQNPRYQVTQFGKPVTLSCSQTLNHNVMYWYQQKSSQAPKLLFHYYDKDFNNEADTPDNFQSRRPNTSFCFLDIRSPGLGDTAMYLCATSRRSGRSADTQYFGPGTRLTVL.

A single count supports this clonotype. The genes are TRBV29-1 and TRBJ2-1; D possibly corresponds to TRBD1 (6 bases). Trimming took 4 bases from V and 5 from J, leaving 12 bases between them. Germline CDR1 SQVTM, CDR2 ANQGSEA. This CDR3 has 13 amino acids. CDR3 in amino acids: CSVGAAGDNEQFF. The CDR3 region has the DNA TGCAGCGTTGGAGCGGCAGGGGACAATGAGCAGTTCTTC.

This clonotype appeared a few times. The genes are TRBV27 and TRBJ2-3; D possibly corresponds to TRBD2 (6 bases). V gave up 6 bases and J gave up 4 bases, with 11 bases separating them. This CDR3 region has 13 residues. Germline values: CDR1 MNHEY, CDR2 SMNVEV (reference sequence). CDR3 DNA: TGTGCCAGCAGCCTGAGGGAGGCAGATACGCAGTATTTT. Its translation is CASSLREADTQYF.

Details on this clonotype: Germline is not matched at one junction end, which may reflect a read error. The chain couples TRBV15 to TRBJ2-7; 9 bases line up with TRBD2. This CDR3 region has 16 residues. In germline, CDR1 is LNHNV, CDR2 YYDKDF (reference sequence). The CDR3 nucleotides are TGTGCCACCAGCAGCCTCCTGGCGGGAGGGCCCTACGAGCAGTACTTT. Translating it yields CATSSLLAGGPYEQYF.

This clonotype was detected many times. This sequence joins TRBV28 and TRBJ1-1; 9 nucleotides match TRBD1. CDR3 size: 15 residues. Germline values: CDR1 MDHEN, CDR2 SYDVKM. V was clipped by 5 bases and J by 2 bases; unmatched bases: 6. The CDR3 loop is CASSPWTGVNTEAFF. The CDR3 DNA sequence: TGTGCCAGCAGTCCTTGGACAGGGGTCAACACTGAAGCTTTCTTT.

This clonotype was seen a few times. This likely stems from a read error, as it lies one base from a far larger clone. The gene calls are TRBV10-2 and TRBJ2-1; possibly TRBD2 for D (6 bases). The CDR3 spans 11 residues. CDR1 and CDR2 from the germline V gene are WSHSY and SAAADI. The V gene lost 8 bases and the J gene lost 10 bases, with 12 bases spanning the gap. CDR3: CASARGDEQFF. The CDR3 DNA reads TGCGCCAGCGCGCGGGGCGACGAGCAGTTCTTC.